This TCR beta chain was sequenced during a study of early T cells in non-severe SARS-CoV-2 infection. Study-wide context: The authors sequenced bulk RNA from unsorted whole blood, leaving chains unpaired.

Overall study results and limits: The matching step, a VDJdb search, favored anti-spike CD8 responses and missed private and CD4 specificities.

Unique molecular identifiers were affixed to single, distinct cDNA molecules. TCRdb independently ran MiXCR on the 5' RACE reads; one entry per CDR3 protein. The sample holds approximately 70,000 distinct CDR3 sequences, under 15% seen once. A remark on this clonotype: Its antigen is unidentified.

The ends lost 0 bases at V and 5 bases at J; junction bases unmatched: 8. The CDR3 runs to 16 residues. The germline V gene has CDR1 MNHNS and CDR2 SASEGT. Sequences were obtained from whole blood. The J gene is TRBJ2-7, the V gene TRBV6-1; TRBD1 matches at 9 bases. The receptor was isolated from an adult who was a healthcare worker with PCR-confirmed SARS-CoV-2 infection or an uninfected control (not recorded which). Here the CDR3 DNA reads TGTGCCAGCAGTGAAGCGCAGGGGACAGGGTTCCACGAGCAGTACTTC. It is translated as CASSEAQGTGFHEQYF.